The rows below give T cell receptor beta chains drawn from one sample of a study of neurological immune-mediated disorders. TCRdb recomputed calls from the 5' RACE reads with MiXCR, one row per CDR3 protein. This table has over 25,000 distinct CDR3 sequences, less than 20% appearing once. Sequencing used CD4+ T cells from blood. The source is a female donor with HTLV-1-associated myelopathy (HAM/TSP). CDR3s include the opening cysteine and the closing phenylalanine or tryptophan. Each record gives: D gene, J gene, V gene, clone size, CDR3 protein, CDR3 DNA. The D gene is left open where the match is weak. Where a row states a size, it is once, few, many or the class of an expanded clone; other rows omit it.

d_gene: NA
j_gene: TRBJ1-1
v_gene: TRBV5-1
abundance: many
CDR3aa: CASSGGGQTNTEAFF
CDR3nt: TGCGCCAGCAGCGGAGGGGGACAAACGAACACTGAAGCTTTCTTT

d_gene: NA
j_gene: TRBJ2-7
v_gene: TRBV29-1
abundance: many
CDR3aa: CSVESPSYEQYF
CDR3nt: TGCAGCGTTGAGTCCCCTTCCTACGAGCAGTACTTC

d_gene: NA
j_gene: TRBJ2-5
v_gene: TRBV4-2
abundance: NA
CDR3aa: CAISQENNRKETQYF
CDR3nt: TGTGCCATCAGCCAAGAGAATAACAGGAAAGAGACCCAGTACTTC

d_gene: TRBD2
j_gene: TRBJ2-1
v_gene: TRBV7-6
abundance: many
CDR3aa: CASSPSGGYNEQFF
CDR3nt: TGTGCCAGCAGCCCTTCGGGGGGTTACAATGAGCAGTTCTTC

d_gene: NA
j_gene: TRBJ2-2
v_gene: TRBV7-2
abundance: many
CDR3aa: CASSRDELTGELFF
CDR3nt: TGTGCCAGCAGCCGCGATGAGCTTACCGGGGAGCTGTTTTTT

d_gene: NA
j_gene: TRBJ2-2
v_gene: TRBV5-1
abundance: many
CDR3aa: CASSSGTVNTGELFF
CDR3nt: TGCGCCAGCAGCTCAGGGACGGTTAACACCGGGGAGCTGTTTTTT

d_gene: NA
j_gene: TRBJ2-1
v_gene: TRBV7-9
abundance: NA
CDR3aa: CASSFYICSVRDWDFYNEQFF
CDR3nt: NA

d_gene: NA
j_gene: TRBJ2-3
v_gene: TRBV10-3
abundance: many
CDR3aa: CAIREKDTQYF
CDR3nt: TGTGCCATCAGAGAAAAAGATACGCAGTATTTT

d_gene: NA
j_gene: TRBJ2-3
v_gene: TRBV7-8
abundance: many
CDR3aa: CASSPPGGSTDTQYF
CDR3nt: TGTGCCAGCAGCCCTCCGGGCGGGAGCACAGATACGCAGTATTTT

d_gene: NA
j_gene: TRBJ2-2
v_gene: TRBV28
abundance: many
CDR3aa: CASSLSGVSGELFF
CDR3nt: TGTGCCAGCAGTTTATCGGGGGTATCCGGGGAGCTGTTTTTT

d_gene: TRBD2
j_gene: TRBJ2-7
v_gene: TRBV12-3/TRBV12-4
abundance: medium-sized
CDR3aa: CASSSSGGAYEQYF
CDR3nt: TGTGCCAGCAGTTCTAGCGGGGGGGCCTACGAGCAGTACTTC

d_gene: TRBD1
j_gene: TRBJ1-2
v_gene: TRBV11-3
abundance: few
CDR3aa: CASSLGGRGRDGYTF
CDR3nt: TGTGCCAGCAGCTTAGGAGGCAGGGGGCGCGATGGCTACACCTTC

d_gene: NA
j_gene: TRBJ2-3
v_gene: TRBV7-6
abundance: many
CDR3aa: CASSPNSDPTDTQYF
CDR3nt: TGTGCCAGCAGCCCGAACTCGGATCCGACGGATACGCAGTATTTT

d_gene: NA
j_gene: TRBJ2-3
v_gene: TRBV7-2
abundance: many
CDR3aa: CASSPEPRLTQYF
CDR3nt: TGTGCCAGCAGCCCAGAACCCCGTCTTACGCAGTATTTT

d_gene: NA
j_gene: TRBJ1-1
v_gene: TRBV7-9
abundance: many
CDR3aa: CASEIAMNTEAFF
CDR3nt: TGTGCCAGCGAGATTGCCATGAACACTGAAGCTTTCTTT

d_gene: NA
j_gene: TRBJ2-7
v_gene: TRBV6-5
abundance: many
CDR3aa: CASSPTGPPYEQYF
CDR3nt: TGTGCCAGCAGTCCGACAGGTCCTCCCTACGAGCAGTACTTC

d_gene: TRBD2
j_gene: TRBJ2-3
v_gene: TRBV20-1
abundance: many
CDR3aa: CSASTSGSTTDTQYF
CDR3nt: TGCAGTGCGAGCACTAGCGGGAGTACCACAGATACGCAGTATTTT

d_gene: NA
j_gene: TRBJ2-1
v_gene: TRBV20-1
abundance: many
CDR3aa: CSASIETGSYNEQFF
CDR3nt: TGCAGTGCTAGTATAGAGACGGGCTCCTACAATGAGCAGTTCTTC

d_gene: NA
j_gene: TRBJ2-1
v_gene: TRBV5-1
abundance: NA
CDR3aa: CASSWGGGEQFF
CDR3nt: TGCGCCAGCAGCTGGGGGGGCGGGGAGCAGTTCTTC